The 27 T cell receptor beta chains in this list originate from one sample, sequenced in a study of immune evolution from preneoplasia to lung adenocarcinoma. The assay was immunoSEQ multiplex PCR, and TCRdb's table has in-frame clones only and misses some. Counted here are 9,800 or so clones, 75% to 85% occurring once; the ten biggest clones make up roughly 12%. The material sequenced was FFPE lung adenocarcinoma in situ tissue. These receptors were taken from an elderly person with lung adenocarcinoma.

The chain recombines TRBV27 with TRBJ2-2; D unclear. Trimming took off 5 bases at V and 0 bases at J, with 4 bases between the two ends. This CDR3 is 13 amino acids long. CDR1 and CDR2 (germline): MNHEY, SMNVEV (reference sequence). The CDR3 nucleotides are TGTGCCAGCAGTCTCTCGAACACCGGGGAGCTGTTTTTT. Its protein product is CASSLSNTGELFF.

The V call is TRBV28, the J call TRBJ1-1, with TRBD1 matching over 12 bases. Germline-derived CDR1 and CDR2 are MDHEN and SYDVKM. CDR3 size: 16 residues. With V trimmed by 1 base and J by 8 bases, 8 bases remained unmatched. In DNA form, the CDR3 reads TGTGCCAGCAGTTTATTGCCGGGACAGGGGGCCGGAGAAGCTTTCTTT. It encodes CASSLLPGQGAGEAFF.

CDR3 DNA: TGTGCCAGCAGCGCCACAGATTCTGGGGCCAACGTCCTGACTTTC. As protein: CASSATDSGANVLTF. The chain recombines TRBV6-6 with TRBJ2-6; D gene ambiguous. V lost 6 bases and J lost 1, with 10 bases in between. The germline V gene has CDR1 MNHNY and CDR2 SVGAGI (reference sequence). CDR3 length: 15 amino acids.

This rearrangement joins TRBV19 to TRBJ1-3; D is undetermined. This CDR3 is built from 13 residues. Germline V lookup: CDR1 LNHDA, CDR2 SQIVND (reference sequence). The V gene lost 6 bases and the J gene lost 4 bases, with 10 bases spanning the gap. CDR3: CASRVLLGNTIYF. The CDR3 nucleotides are TGTGCCAGTAGAGTACTGCTGGGAAACACCATATATTTT.

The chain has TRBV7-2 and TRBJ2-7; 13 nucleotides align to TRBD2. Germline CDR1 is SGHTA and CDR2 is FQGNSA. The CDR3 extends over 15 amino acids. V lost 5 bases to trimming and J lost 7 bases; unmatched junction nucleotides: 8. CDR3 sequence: CASSATSGGGAEQYF. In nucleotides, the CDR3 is TGTGCCAGCAGCGCCACTAGCGGGGGGGGTGCAGAGCAGTACTTC.

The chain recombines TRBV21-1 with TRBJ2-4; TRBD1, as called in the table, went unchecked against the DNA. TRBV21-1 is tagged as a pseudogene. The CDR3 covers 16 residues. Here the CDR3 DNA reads TGTGCCAGCAGCAACTGGGCCTGGTTTCTCAAAAACATTCAGTACTTC. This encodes CASSNWAWFLKNIQYF.

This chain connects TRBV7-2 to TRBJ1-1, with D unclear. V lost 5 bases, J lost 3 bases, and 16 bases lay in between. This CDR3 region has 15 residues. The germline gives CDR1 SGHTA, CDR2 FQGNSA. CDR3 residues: CASSIVSGLDTEAFF. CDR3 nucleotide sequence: TGTGCCAGCAGCATCGTATCAGGACTCGACACTGAAGCTTTCTTT.

The CDR3 region has the DNA TGCGCCAGCAGCCAAGGGGTCGGGCAGGGGGACACTGAAGCTTTCTTT. It encodes CASSQGVGQGDTEAFF. This chain uses TRBV4-3 with TRBJ1-1, with 7 bases fitting TRBD1. Trimming took 1 base from V and 3 from J; bases not matched to a gene: 8. The germline V gene has CDR1 LGHNA and CDR2 YSLEER. CDR3 length equals 16 residues.

CDR3 coding DNA: TGCAGCGTTGAAGATACGGGGCGGACCCCAGATACGCAGTATTTT. Protein sequence: CSVEDTGRTPDTQYF. This chain uses TRBV29-1 with TRBJ2-3; either TRBD1 or TRBD2 may fit D (5 bases each). Trimming took off 0 bases at V and 4 bases at J, with 14 bases between the two ends. The CDR3 contains 15 residues. Germline V lookup: CDR1 SQVTM, CDR2 ANQGSEA.

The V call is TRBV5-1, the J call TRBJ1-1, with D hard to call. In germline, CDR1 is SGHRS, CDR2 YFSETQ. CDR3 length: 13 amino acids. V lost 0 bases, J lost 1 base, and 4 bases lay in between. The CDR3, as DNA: TGCGCCAGCAGCTTGGACCCGAACACTGAAGCTTTCTTT. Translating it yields CASSLDPNTEAFF.

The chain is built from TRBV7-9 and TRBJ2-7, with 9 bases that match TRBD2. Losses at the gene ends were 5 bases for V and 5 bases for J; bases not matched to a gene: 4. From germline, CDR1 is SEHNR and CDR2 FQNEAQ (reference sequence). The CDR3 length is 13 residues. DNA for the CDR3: TGTGCCAGCAGCCAGACTAGCGGACACGAGCAGTACTTC. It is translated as CASSQTSGHEQYF.

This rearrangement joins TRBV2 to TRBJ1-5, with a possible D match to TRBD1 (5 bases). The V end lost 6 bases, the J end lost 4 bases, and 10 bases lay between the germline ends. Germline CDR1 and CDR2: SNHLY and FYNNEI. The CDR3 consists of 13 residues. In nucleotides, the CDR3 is TGTGCCAGCAGGCCAGGGATTAATCAGCCCCAGCATTTT. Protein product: CASRPGINQPQHF.

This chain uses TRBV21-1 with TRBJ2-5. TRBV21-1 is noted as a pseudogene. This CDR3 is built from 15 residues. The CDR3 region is CASSKKGGSQETQYF. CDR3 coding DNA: TGTGCCAGCAGCAAGAAGGGGGGTAGCCAAGAGACCCAGTACTTC.

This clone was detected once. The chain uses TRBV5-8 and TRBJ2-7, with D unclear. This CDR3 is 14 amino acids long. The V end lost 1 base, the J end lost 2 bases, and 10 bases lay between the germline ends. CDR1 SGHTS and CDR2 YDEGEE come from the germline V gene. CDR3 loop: CASSLLPDTYEQYF. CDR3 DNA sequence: TGTGCCAGCAGCTTGCTGCCAGATACCTACGAGCAGTACTTC. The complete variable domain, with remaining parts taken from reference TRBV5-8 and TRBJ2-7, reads EAGVTQSPTHLIKTRGQQATLRCSPISGHTSVYWYQQALGLGLQFLLWYDEGEERNRGNFPPRFSGRQFPNYSSELNVNALELEDSALYLCASSLLPDTYEQYFGPGTRLTVT.

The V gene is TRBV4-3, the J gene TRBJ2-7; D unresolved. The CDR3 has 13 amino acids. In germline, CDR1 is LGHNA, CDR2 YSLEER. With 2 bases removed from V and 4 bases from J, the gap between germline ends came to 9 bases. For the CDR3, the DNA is TGCGCCAGCAGCCAAATGCAAAATTACGAGCAGTACTTC. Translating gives CASSQMQNYEQYF.

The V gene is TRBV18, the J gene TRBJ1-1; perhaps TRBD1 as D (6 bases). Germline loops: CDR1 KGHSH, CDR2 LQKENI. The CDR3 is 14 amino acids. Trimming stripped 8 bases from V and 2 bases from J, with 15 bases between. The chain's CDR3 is CASAYDRKNTEAFF. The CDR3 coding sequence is TGTGCCAGCGCTTACGACAGGAAAAACACTGAAGCTTTCTTT.

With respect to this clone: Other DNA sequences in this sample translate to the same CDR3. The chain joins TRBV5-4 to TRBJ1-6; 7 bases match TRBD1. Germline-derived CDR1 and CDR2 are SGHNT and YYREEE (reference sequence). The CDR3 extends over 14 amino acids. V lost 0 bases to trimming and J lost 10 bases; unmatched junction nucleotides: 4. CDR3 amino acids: CASSLDRGNSPLHF. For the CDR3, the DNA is TGTGCCAGCAGCTTGGACAGGGGAAACTCACCCCTCCACTTT.

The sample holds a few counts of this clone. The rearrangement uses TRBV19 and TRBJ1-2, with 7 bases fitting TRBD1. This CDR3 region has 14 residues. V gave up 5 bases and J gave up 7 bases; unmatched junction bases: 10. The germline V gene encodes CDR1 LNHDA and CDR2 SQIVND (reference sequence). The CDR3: CASSPRDRWGGYTF. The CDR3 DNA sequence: TGTGCCAGTAGTCCCCGGGACAGATGGGGTGGCTACACCTTC.

This CDR3 reads CASSIAGSGNTIYF. The CDR3 region has the DNA TGTGCCAGTAGTATCGCGGGGTCTGGAAACACCATATATTTT. This chain connects TRBV19 to TRBJ1-3; D unresolved. This CDR3 has 14 residues. Trimming removed 3 bases from V and 1 base from J, with 7 bases in between. Germline V gene data show CDR1 as LNHDA and CDR2 as SQIVND (reference sequence).

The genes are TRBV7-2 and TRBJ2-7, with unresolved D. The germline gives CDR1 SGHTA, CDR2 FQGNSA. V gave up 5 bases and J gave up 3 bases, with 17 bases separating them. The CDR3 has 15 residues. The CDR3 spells CASSVGPTLIYEQYF. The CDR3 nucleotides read TGTGCCAGCAGCGTAGGGCCCACATTAATCTACGAGCAGTACTTC.

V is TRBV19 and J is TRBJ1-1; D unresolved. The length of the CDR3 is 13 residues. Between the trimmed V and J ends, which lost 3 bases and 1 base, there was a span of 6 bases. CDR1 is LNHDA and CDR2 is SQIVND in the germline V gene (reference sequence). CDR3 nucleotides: TGTGCCAGTAGTATCCGCAGGAACACTGAAGCTTTCTTT. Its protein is CASSIRRNTEAFF.

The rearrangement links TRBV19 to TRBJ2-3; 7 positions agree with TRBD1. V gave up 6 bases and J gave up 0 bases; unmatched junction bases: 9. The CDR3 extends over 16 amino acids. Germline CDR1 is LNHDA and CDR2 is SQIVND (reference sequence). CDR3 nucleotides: TGTGCCAGTAGAGCGACCCTGGACAGGAGCACAGATACGCAGTATTTT. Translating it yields CASRATLDRSTDTQYF.

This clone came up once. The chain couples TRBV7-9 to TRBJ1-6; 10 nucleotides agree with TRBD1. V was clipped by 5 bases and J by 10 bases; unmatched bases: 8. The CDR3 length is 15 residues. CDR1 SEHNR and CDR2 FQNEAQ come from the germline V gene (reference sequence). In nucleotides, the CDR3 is TGTGCCAGCAGCATCGACAGGGGGCATGACTCACCCCTCCACTTT. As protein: CASSIDRGHDSPLHF.

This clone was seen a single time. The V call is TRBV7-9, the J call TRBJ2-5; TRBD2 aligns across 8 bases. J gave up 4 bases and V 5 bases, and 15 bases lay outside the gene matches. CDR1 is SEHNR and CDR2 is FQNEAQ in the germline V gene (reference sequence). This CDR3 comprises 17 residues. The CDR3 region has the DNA TGTGCCAGCAGCCGACCGGCCGGGACTAGGGGGACAGAGACCCAGTACTTC. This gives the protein CASSRPAGTRGTETQYF. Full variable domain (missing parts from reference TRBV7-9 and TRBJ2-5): DTGVSQNPRHKITKRGQNVTFRCDPISEHNRLYWYRQTLGQGPEFLTYFQNEAQLEKSRLLSDRFSAERPKGSFSTLEIQRTEQGDSAMYLCASSRPAGTRGTETQYFGPGTRLLVL.

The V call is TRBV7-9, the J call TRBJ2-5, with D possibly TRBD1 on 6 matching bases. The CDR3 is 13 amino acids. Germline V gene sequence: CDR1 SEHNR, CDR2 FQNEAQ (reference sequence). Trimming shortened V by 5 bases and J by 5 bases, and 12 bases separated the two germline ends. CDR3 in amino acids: CASSGRTVETQYF. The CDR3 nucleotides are TGTGCCAGCAGCGGTCGGACAGTGGAGACCCAGTACTTC.

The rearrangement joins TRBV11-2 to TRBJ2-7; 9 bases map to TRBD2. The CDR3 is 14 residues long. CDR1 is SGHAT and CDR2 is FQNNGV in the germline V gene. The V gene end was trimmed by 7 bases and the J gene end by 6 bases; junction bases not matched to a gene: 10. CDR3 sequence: CASTLLAGTGEQYF. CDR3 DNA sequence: TGTGCCAGCACCCTTCTAGCGGGGACCGGCGAGCAGTACTTC.

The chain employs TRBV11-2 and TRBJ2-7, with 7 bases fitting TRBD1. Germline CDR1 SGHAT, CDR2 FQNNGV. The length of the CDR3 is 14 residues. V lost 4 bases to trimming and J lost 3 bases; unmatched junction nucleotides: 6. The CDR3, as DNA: TGTGCCAGCAGCTCTAGTGCAGGGGGCTACGAGCAGTACTTC. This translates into CASSSSAGGYEQYF.